These 26 T cell receptor beta chains share one sample of origin, sequenced in a study of chemoradiotherapy in HPV16-positive cancers. Using immunoSEQ multiplex PCR, the repertoire was profiled, and TCRdb retains in-frame clones only, with some absent. The sample has tens of thousands of clones, roughly 77% seen once. The starting material was blood, obtained from a patient who underwent chemoradiotherapy. The origin of the receptors is a human donor with HPV-associated anogenital cancer.

The chain uses TRBV19 and TRBJ2-1; 10 nucleotides match TRBD2. The CDR3 has 16 amino acids. Germline CDR1 LNHDA, CDR2 SQIVND (reference sequence). With V trimmed by 4 bases and J by 5 bases, 8 bases remained unmatched. The chain's CDR3 is CASSSSLAGVNNEQFF. Here the CDR3 DNA reads TGTGCCAGTAGTAGCTCCCTAGCGGGGGTCAACAATGAGCAGTTCTTC.

V is TRBV27 and J is TRBJ1-6; D remains unclear. The CDR3 contains 12 residues. Germline CDR1 reads MNHEY; CDR2 reads SMNVEV (reference sequence). Deletions cut 3 bases from V and 9 bases from J, with 6 bases between. The CDR3 coding sequence is TGTGCCAGCAGTTTTTCTCTTTCACCCCTCCACTTT. The encoded protein is CASSFSLSPLHF.

The chain joins TRBV25-1 to TRBJ1-2; tentatively, D is TRBD1 (5 bases). The CDR3 loop spans 14 amino acids. Looked up from germline, CDR1 is MGHDK and CDR2 is SYGVNS. The ends were cut back, 4 bases at V and 3 bases at J, with 12 bases in the middle. CDR3 sequence reads: CASSAPGGDYGYTF. CDR3 nucleotide sequence: TGTGCCAGCAGTGCCCCGGGAGGGGACTATGGCTACACCTTC.

The V gene is TRBV5-1, the J gene TRBJ2-1, with 13 bases that match TRBD2. V trimming: 4 bases; J trimming: 5 bases; junction bases outside the gene matches: 6. Germline V gives CDR1 SGHRS, CDR2 YFSETQ. The CDR3 spans 16 residues. The CDR3 loop reads CASSPGGLAGDNEQFF. CDR3 sequence (DNA): TGCGCCAGCAGCCCGGGAGGACTAGCGGGGGACAATGAGCAGTTCTTC.

For the CDR3, the DNA is TGTGCCAGCAGTAGTCAGAATCAGCCCCAGCATTTT. It encodes CASSSQNQPQHF. The chain combines TRBV27 with TRBJ1-5; no definite D call. Germline values: CDR1 MNHEY, CDR2 SMNVEV (reference sequence). The CDR3 runs to 12 residues. The V and J ends lost 5 bases and 4 bases respectively, with 6 bases between them.

The chain employs TRBV7-8 and TRBJ2-7; 12 bases fit TRBD2. Germline V gene lookup returns CDR1 SGHVS and CDR2 FQNEAQ. J lost 2 bases, V lost 3 bases, and 8 bases had no gene match. The CDR3 loop spans 17 amino acids. Here the CDR3 reads CASSLVTPSGGAYEQYF. DNA for the CDR3: TGTGCCAGCAGCTTGGTGACCCCTAGCGGGGGGGCCTACGAGCAGTACTTC.

V and J are TRBV5-5 and TRBJ1-1; possible D gene TRBD1, 6 bases. Germline lookup yields CDR1 SGHKS and CDR2 YYEKEE (reference sequence). This CDR3 comprises 13 residues. V lost 4 bases and J 5 bases, leaving 12 bases between the germline ends. This CDR3 reads CASSLPGATEAFF. The CDR3 DNA sequence: TGTGCCAGCAGCCTTCCAGGGGCAACTGAAGCTTTCTTT.

The rearrangement uses TRBV10-3 and TRBJ1-4, with D possibly being TRBD1 (5 bases). Trimming removed 3 bases at V and 7 bases at J, with 15 bases between. Looked up from germline, CDR1 is ENHRY and CDR2 is SYGVKD. CDR3 size: 15 residues. CDR3 bases: TGTGCCATCAGTGAAACGGGGGAGTGGGGTGAAAAACTGTTTTTT. It yields the protein CAISETGEWGEKLFF.

The CDR3 nucleotides read TGTGCCAGCAGCTTGGGACAGGGGAAAGTGAATGAGCAGTTCTTC. Translation gives CASSLGQGKVNEQFF. V is TRBV13 and J is TRBJ2-1, with 10 bases that match TRBD1. With V trimmed by 3 bases and J by 7 bases, 6 bases remained unmatched. The CDR3 contains 15 residues. CDR1 is PRHDT, CDR2 FYEKMQ, per germline (reference sequence).

The V call is TRBV29-1, the J call TRBJ1-2; tentatively, D is TRBD1 (5 bases). Germline V CDR1 and CDR2: SQVTM, ANQGSEA. Trimming took off 4 bases at V and 2 bases at J, with 14 bases between the two ends. This CDR3 is built from 14 residues. The CDR3 DNA is TGCAGCGTTGGACCCCCGGAGGGGAACTATGGCTACACCTTC. The encoded protein is CSVGPPEGNYGYTF.

This clone was observed a single time. The chain uses TRBV5-1 and TRBJ2-7, with 12 bases lining up with TRBD2. J gave up 0 bases and V 0 bases, and 7 bases lay outside the gene matches. CDR1 and CDR2 (germline): SGHRS, YFSETQ. This CDR3 has 18 amino acids. The CDR3 protein is CASSLETSGGRSSYEQYF. CDR3 DNA: TGCGCCAGCAGCTTGGAGACTAGCGGGGGCAGGAGCTCCTACGAGCAGTACTTC.

The rearrangement uses TRBV11-2 and TRBJ2-2; 11 bases align to TRBD1. The CDR3 length is 16 residues. The germline V gene encodes CDR1 SGHAT and CDR2 FQNNGV. J gave up 4 bases and V 5 bases, and 6 bases lay outside the gene matches. The chain's CDR3 is CASSRTDRGRTGELFF. The CDR3 DNA follows: TGTGCCAGCAGCCGAACGGACAGGGGGCGCACCGGGGAGCTGTTTTTT.

In DNA form, the CDR3 reads TGTGCCAGCAGCTTAGAAAGGGGACTCGCCGAACAGTACTTC. Protein product: CASSLERGLAEQYF. The chain combines TRBV11-2 with TRBJ2-7; possibly TRBD2 for D (6 bases). There are 14 residues in the CDR3. V was trimmed by 0 bases and J by 10 bases, leaving 16 bases between them. Germline V CDR1 and CDR2: SGHAT, FQNNGV.

V gene TRBV15 combines with J gene TRBJ1-6; D ambiguous. V was trimmed by 0 bases and J by 8 bases, leaving 8 bases between them. The CDR3 loop spans 14 amino acids. Looked up from germline, CDR1 is LNHNV and CDR2 is YYDKDF (reference sequence). Here the CDR3 reads CATSRDGQDSPLHF. CDR3 DNA sequence: TGTGCCACCAGCAGAGATGGCCAAGATTCACCCCTCCACTTT.

The count of this clone is one. The chain has TRBV11-3 and TRBJ2-1; TRBD1 matches 7 bases. The germline V gene encodes CDR1 SGHNT and CDR2 YENEEA. J gave up 7 bases and V 1 base, and 10 bases lay outside the gene matches. This CDR3 is built from 16 residues. The CDR3 spells CASSLVGDRAKNEQFF. In DNA form, the CDR3 reads TGTGCCAGCAGCTTAGTTGGAGACAGGGCTAAAAATGAGCAGTTCTTC.

The chain couples TRBV6-1 to TRBJ2-3; no definite D call. The CDR3 sequence is 11 residues long. Germline lookup yields CDR1 MNHNS and CDR2 SASEGT. Trimming pared 0 bases from V and 14 bases from J, leaving 9 bases between. CDR3 sequence reads: CASSEALGPYF. The CDR3 DNA is TGTGCCAGCAGTGAAGCGCTCGGCCCGTATTTT.

This chain links TRBV9 with TRBJ1-2, with no clear D. Germline V gene data show CDR1 as SGDLS and CDR2 as YYNGEE. The CDR3 has 15 amino acids. V lost 0 bases, J lost 7 bases, and 16 bases lay in between. CDR3 DNA sequence: TGTGCCAGCAGCGTAGTTGGTCGGGCGGATGGTGGCTACACCTTC. It specifies CASSVVGRADGGYTF.

The chain is built from TRBV9 and TRBJ2-7; 9 positions agree with TRBD1. Germline CDR1 is SGDLS and CDR2 is YYNGEE. CDR3 length: 15 residues. Trimming took 3 bases from V and 6 from J; bases not matched to a gene: 10. CDR3 nucleotide sequence: TGTGCCAGCAGCGCCCGCCGGGACAGGGCCTCCGAGCAGTACTTC. It codes for CASSARRDRASEQYF.

This rearrangement joins TRBV7-6 to TRBJ2-7; 10 bases line up with TRBD1. V trimming: 5 bases; J trimming: 10 bases; junction bases outside the gene matches: 5. The V gene's germline CDR1 is SGHVS and CDR2 FNYEAQ. The CDR3 loop spans 12 amino acids. CDR3: CASSRGTGDQYF. CDR3 DNA: TGTGCCAGCAGCAGAGGGACAGGGGATCAGTACTTC.

V gene TRBV7-8 combines with J gene TRBJ2-5; D gene ambiguous. V lost 4 bases and J lost 5, with 11 bases in between. The CDR3 sequence is 13 residues long. Germline assignment: CDR1 SGHVS and CDR2 FQNEAQ. The DNA for the CDR3 is TGTGCCAGCAGCTCCACCGGCAGGGAGACCCAGTACTTC. Its protein is CASSSTGRETQYF. Based on the CDR3 plus reference TRBV7-8 and TRBJ2-5, the full variable domain is GAGVSQSPRYKVAKRGQDVALRCDPISGHVSLFWYQQALGQGPEFLTYFQNEAQLDKSGLPSDRFFAERPEGSVSTLKIQRTQQEDSAVYLCASSSTGRETQYFGPGTRLLVL.

This CDR3 reads CASSLWPEKYEQYF. DNA for the CDR3: TGCGCCAGCAGCTTGTGGCCGGAGAAATACGAGCAGTACTTC. The chain joins TRBV5-1 to TRBJ2-7; D is uncertain. Germline values: CDR1 SGHRS, CDR2 YFSETQ. V lost 1 base, J lost 4 bases, and 12 bases lay in between. CDR3 length: 14 residues.

V and J are TRBV20-1 and TRBJ2-2; D is unresolved. From germline, CDR1 is DFQATT and CDR2 SNEGSKA (reference sequence). V was pared by 2 bases and J by 7 bases, with 5 bases between. The CDR3 has 11 amino acids. The CDR3 here is CSARRGGELFF. DNA of the CDR3: TGCAGTGCTAGACGAGGCGGGGAGCTGTTTTTT.

This chain joins TRBV6-5 and TRBJ1-1, with D possibly being TRBD1 (6 bases). Trimming left V 4 bases short and J 4 bases short, with 16 bases between. The CDR3 contains 15 residues. Germline V gene sequence: CDR1 MNHEY, CDR2 SVGAGI. The CDR3: CASSSYREGSTEAFF. CDR3 DNA sequence: TGTGCCAGCAGTTCCTACAGGGAAGGGAGCACTGAAGCTTTCTTT.

The rearrangement uses TRBV6-5 and TRBJ1-2; D is undetermined. The CDR3 spans 13 residues. V was shortened by 7 bases and J by 3 bases, with 12 bases between the two germline ends. Germline V gene data show CDR1 as MNHEY and CDR2 as SVGAGI. The CDR3 DNA sequence: TGTGCCAGCAAACCGGACCACTACTATGGCTACACCTTC. It encodes CASKPDHYYGYTF.

The chain has TRBV5-1 and TRBJ2-3, with D unresolved. Germline CDR1 is SGHRS and CDR2 is YFSETQ. Deletions cut 0 bases from V and 1 base from J, with 9 bases between. The CDR3 covers 15 residues. CDR3 protein: CASSLGSTRTDTQYF. CDR3 coding DNA: TGCGCCAGCAGCTTGGGCAGCACCCGCACAGATACGCAGTATTTT.

This chain joins TRBV5-1 and TRBJ2-1, with 12 bases aligning to TRBD2. The CDR3 is made up of 15 amino acids. V lost 4 bases and J lost 6; bases outside the gene matches: 5. In germline, CDR1 is SGHRS, CDR2 YFSETQ. CDR3 sequence reads: CASSPTSGGTNEQFF. In DNA, the CDR3 is TGCGCCAGCAGCCCCACTAGCGGGGGGACCAATGAGCAGTTCTTC.